This section outlines one T cell receptor beta chain sequence together with its context. The record originates from a study of blood T cell repertoires in COVID-19. About the study: Acute and convalescent COVID-19 specimens originated in the United States, Italy and Spain. T cells, B-cell-depleted T cells, or PBMCs supplied cDNA or gDNA.

Study processing details: For nucleated cells, counts were estimated from reference gene primer amplification. Here immunoSEQ multiplex PCR was the method, and the copy in TCRdb shows in-frame clones only, minus some. V and J calls plus clone size are reproduced from that table; the DNA served to infer D and trimming. Here the sample spans almost 45,000 clones, 73% being singletons. Germline V gives CDR1 SEHNR, CDR2 FQNEAQ (reference sequence). The V gene lost 2 bases and the J gene lost 7 bases, with 15 bases spanning the gap. CDR3 length: 14 amino acids. The chain couples TRBV7-9 to TRBJ2-7, with D possibly matching TRBD1 (5 bases). Sequencing was carried out using peripheral blood. The TCR comes from a man older than 75 with acute or convalescent COVID-19. The CDR3 DNA sequence: TGTGCCAGCAGCTTACAGGGTCCTATTCCTGAGCAGTACTTC. Translating it yields CASSLQGPIPEQYF.